A single sample gave rise to the 13 T cell receptor beta chains below, sequenced in a study of cytotoxic CD8 clonotypes in ibrutinib-treated CLL. TCRdb's copy holds only in-frame clones and misses some; the assay was immunoSEQ multiplex PCR. The sample lists over 100,000 clones; 70% to 90% were seen once. The starting material was PBMCs, obtained after 24 months of ibrutinib treatment. The receptors shown here come from a human donor with chronic lymphocytic leukemia.

The rearrangement joins TRBV15 to TRBJ2-7; tentative D call: TRBD1 (6 bases). V lost 0 bases and J 1 base, leaving 10 bases between the germline ends. The length of the CDR3 is 15 residues. Germline CDR1 is LNHNV and CDR2 is YYDKDF (reference sequence). CDR3 nucleotide sequence: TGTGCCACCAGCAGAGACCTGGGGGCGTCCTACGAGCAGTACTTC. It is translated as CATSRDLGASYEQYF.

The chain recombines TRBV9 with TRBJ2-7; TRBD2 agrees at 7 bases. Losses at the gene ends were 2 bases for V and 3 bases for J; bases not matched to a gene: 8. Germline V gene data show CDR1 as SGDLS and CDR2 as YYNGEE. The CDR3 spans 15 residues. CDR3: CASSVGGAGVYEQYF. In nucleotides, the CDR3 is TGTGCCAGCAGCGTCGGTGGGGCGGGAGTCTACGAGCAGTACTTC.

The chain combines TRBV5-1 with TRBJ2-1, with 8 bases identical to TRBD1. The CDR3 totals 15 residues. With 1 base clipped from V and 5 bases from J, the junction kept 5 bases outside the gene matches. Per germline, CDR1 SGHRS and CDR2 YFSETQ. Here the CDR3 DNA reads TGCGCCAGCAGCTTGCCGGGACAGGTCAACAATGAGCAGTTCTTC. This gives the protein CASSLPGQVNNEQFF.

This clone was counted a single time. The V gene is TRBV7-2, the J gene TRBJ2-7; no reliable D call. The CDR3 is 13 residues long. Trimming removed 3 bases from V and 7 bases from J, with 13 bases in between. Germline V gene data show CDR1 as SGHTA and CDR2 as FQGNSA. CDR3 coding DNA: TGTGCCAGCAGCTTCCTACCGCCGAGAGAGCAGTACTTC. Its protein is CASSFLPPREQYF. Combining the CDR3 with reference TRBV7-2 and TRBJ2-7 gives the whole variable domain GAGVSQSPSNKVTEKGKDVELRCDPISGHTALYWYRQSLGQGLEFLIYFQGNSAPDKSGLPSDRFSAERTGGSVSTLTIQRTQQEDSAVYLCASSFLPPREQYFGPGTRLTVT.

The chain combines TRBV2 with TRBJ1-2; no definite D call. V lost 0 bases, J lost 1 base, and 15 bases lay in between. The CDR3 covers 17 residues. Germline V lookup: CDR1 SNHLY, CDR2 FYNNEI. Written as DNA, the CDR3 is TGTGCCAGCAGTGAAGCAACCTTCCAGCGCTTTAACTATGGCTACACCTTC. Its translation: CASSEATFQRFNYGYTF.

The chain uses TRBV5-4 and TRBJ2-1, with 9 bases matching TRBD1. With 1 base clipped from V and 10 bases from J, the junction kept 3 bases outside the gene matches. This CDR3 has 13 residues. CDR1 is SGHNT and CDR2 is YYREEE in the germline V gene (reference sequence). CDR3 nucleotide sequence: TGTGCCAGCAGCTTGACAGGGGGCTGGGAGCAGTTCTTC. Protein product: CASSLTGGWEQFF.

V gene TRBV7-2 combines with J gene TRBJ2-3; TRBD1 aligns across 8 bases. V lost 3 bases to trimming and J lost 1 base; unmatched junction nucleotides: 0. This CDR3 comprises 14 residues. Germline V gene data show CDR1 as SGHTA and CDR2 as FQGNSA. The CDR3 protein is CASSFRGRTDTQYF. CDR3 DNA sequence: TGTGCCAGCAGCTTCAGGGGGCGCACAGATACGCAGTATTTT. The whole variable domain, filled in from reference TRBV7-2 and TRBJ2-3, reads GAGVSQSPSNKVTEKGKDVELRCDPISGHTALYWYRQSLGQGLEFLIYFQGNSAPDKSGLPSDRFSAERTGGSVSTLTIQRTQQEDSAVYLCASSFRGRTDTQYFGPGTRLTVL.

V gene TRBV2 combines with J gene TRBJ1-4; the match to TRBD1 covers 7 bases. This CDR3 has 16 amino acids. CDR1 and CDR2 (germline): SNHLY, FYNNEI. The V gene end was trimmed by 9 bases and the J gene end by 2 bases; junction bases not matched to a gene: 12. The CDR3 loop reads CARGTEIMATNEKLFF. The CDR3 nucleotides read TGTGCCAGGGGGACAGAGATAATGGCCACTAATGAAAAACTGTTTTTT.

The chain combines TRBV5-1 with TRBJ2-3; 9 nucleotides agree with TRBD2. The germline V gene has CDR1 SGHRS and CDR2 YFSETQ. The CDR3 is 15 amino acids. The junction had 5 bases not matched to a gene; V was cut back by 2 bases and J by 4 bases. The CDR3 DNA sequence: TGCGCCAGCAGCTTCGTAGCGGGAGCCCCAGATACGCAGTATTTT. Residues: CASSFVAGAPDTQYF.

This chain links TRBV2 with TRBJ2-7; D might be TRBD1 or TRBD2, each matching 5 bases. CDR3 size: 14 residues. The V end was cut by 11 bases, the J end by 2 bases, with 19 bases between. From germline, CDR1 is SNHLY and CDR2 FYNNEI. The CDR3 coding sequence is TGTGCCGCCGTCCCCCGGGACGGCGCCTACGAGCAGTACTTC. Its protein is CAAVPRDGAYEQYF.

The rearrangement uses TRBV9 and TRBJ2-3; 10 positions agree with TRBD1. This CDR3 has 16 amino acids. Germline CDR1 reads SGDLS; CDR2 reads YYNGEE. V was pared by 4 bases and J by 4 bases, with 9 bases of the junction left unmatched. The CDR3 nucleotides read TGTGCCAGCAGCCTGGCCGGGACAGGGGAAGCAGATACGCAGTATTTT. Protein: CASSLAGTGEADTQYF.

The V call is TRBV7-2, the J call TRBJ2-5, with a tentative D call TRBD2 (6 bases). V lost 1 base and J 1 base, leaving 10 bases between the germline ends. This CDR3 is built from 15 residues. Germline lookup yields CDR1 SGHTA and CDR2 FQGNSA. The CDR3 spells CASSLEKGLQETQYF. The CDR3, as DNA: TGTGCCAGCAGCTTAGAAAAGGGACTCCAAGAGACCCAGTACTTC.

The V and J genes are TRBV7-2 and TRBJ2-7, with 10 bases fitting TRBD1. This CDR3 is 15 amino acids long. CDR1 is SGHTA and CDR2 is FQGNSA in the germline V gene. V was clipped by 1 base and J by 2 bases; unmatched bases: 2. This CDR3 reads CASSLVGQGAYEQYF. For the CDR3, the DNA is TGTGCCAGCAGCTTAGTTGGACAGGGGGCCTACGAGCAGTACTTC.